These 25 T cell receptor beta chains were all obtained from the same sample, sequenced in a study of T cell responses to AZD1222 COVID-19 vaccine. The protocol was immunoSEQ multiplex PCR, while the TCRdb copy is restricted to in-frame clones and leaves out a portion. The data contain approximately 190,000 clones, 90% to 95% of them singletons. Source: peripheral blood, taken 28 days after the second AZD1222 dose. The receptors here all came from an adult who received the AZD1222 COVID-19 vaccine.

V and J are TRBV10-1 and TRBJ2-7, with 7 positions matching TRBD1. V gave up 2 bases and J gave up 3 bases; unmatched junction bases: 1. The CDR3 has 13 residues. Germline assignment: CDR1 WNHNN and CDR2 SYGVQD (reference sequence). The DNA of the CDR3 is TGCGCCAGCAGTGAGAGACAGGGCTACGAGCAGTACTTC. It is translated as CASSERQGYEQYF.

J is TRBJ1-4 and V is TRBV25-1; tentative D call: TRBD1 (6 bases). This CDR3 contains 16 residues. V lost 2 bases and J lost 8, with 18 bases in between. Germline CDR1 reads MGHDK; CDR2 reads SYGVNS. CDR3 residues: CASSEKGERPGEKLFF. DNA of the CDR3: TGTGCCAGCAGTGAAAAGGGGGAGAGGCCCGGAGAAAAACTGTTTTTT.

The chain has TRBV2 and TRBJ2-7; D gene uncertain. Per the germline V gene, CDR1 is SNHLY and CDR2 is FYNNEI. Trimming removed 1 base from V and 12 bases from J, with 10 bases in between. The CDR3 contains 11 residues. The CDR3 coding sequence is TGTGCCAGCAGTGAAGGGACCCGTCGGTACTTC. Protein: CASSEGTRRYF.

This chain uses TRBV4-1 with TRBJ2-7; D is uncertain. Trimming stripped 2 bases from V and 2 bases from J, with 10 bases between. Germline assignment: CDR1 MGHRA and CDR2 YSYEKL. The CDR3 runs to 14 residues. For the CDR3, the DNA is TGCGCCAGCAGCCAACGCAGGAGTACCTACGAGCAGTACTTC. Its protein is CASSQRRSTYEQYF.

The V and J genes are TRBV5-6 and TRBJ2-7; 7 bases align to TRBD2. The junction had 11 bases not matched to a gene; V was cut back by 3 bases and J by 2 bases. The CDR3 sequence is 16 residues long. The germline V gene has CDR1 SGHDT and CDR2 YYEEEE. CDR3 amino acids: CASSSRGRGGTYEQYF. DNA of the CDR3: TGTGCCAGCAGCTCGAGGGGCCGCGGGGGTACCTACGAGCAGTACTTC.

V gene TRBV7-7 combines with J gene TRBJ2-3; D not certain. Trimming left V 4 bases short and J 2 bases short, with 7 bases between. The CDR3 contains 13 residues. From germline, CDR1 is SSHAT and CDR2 FNYEAQ (reference sequence). The CDR3 reads CASSSRPTDTQYF. The CDR3 DNA reads as TGTGCCAGCAGCTCTCGACCCACAGATACGCAGTATTTT.

The V call is TRBV7-3, the J call TRBJ2-6; D ambiguous. Trimming removed 5 bases from V and 0 bases from J, with 8 bases in between. Looked up from germline, CDR1 is SGHTA and CDR2 is FQGTGA. The CDR3 runs to 15 residues. The CDR3 is CASSPEGSGANVLTF. The CDR3 DNA follows: TGTGCCAGCAGCCCCGAAGGCTCTGGGGCCAACGTCCTGACTTTC.

The chain uses TRBV28 and TRBJ2-5; 8 positions agree with TRBD2. The trim removed 2 bases at V and 2 bases at J, leaving 1 base unmatched. CDR1 and CDR2 (germline): MDHEN, SYDVKM. The length of the CDR3 is 14 residues. The CDR3 is CASSLRGGQETQYF. DNA of the CDR3: TGTGCCAGCAGTTTACGCGGGGGGCAAGAGACCCAGTACTTC.

The chain's CDR3 is CASSIDRGQLYGYTF. The CDR3 DNA is TGTGCCAGTAGTATCGACCGGGGGCAGCTCTATGGCTACACCTTC. The chain carries TRBV19 and TRBJ1-2, with D possibly being TRBD1 (6 bases). The CDR3 is 15 residues long. The ends were cut back, 3 bases at V and 4 bases at J, with 15 bases in the middle. Germline V CDR1 and CDR2: LNHDA, SQIVND (reference sequence).

V and J are TRBV9 and TRBJ1-2; a weak D match, TRBD1 (6 bases). The V end was cut by 0 bases, the J end by 8 bases, with 14 bases between. CDR1 and CDR2 from the germline V gene are SGDLS and YYNGEE. The CDR3 is 14 residues long. CDR3 region: CASSVARDTYGYTF. Here the CDR3 DNA reads TGTGCCAGCAGCGTAGCCCGGGACACTTACGGCTACACCTTC. The whole variable domain, filled in from reference TRBV9 and TRBJ1-2, reads DSGVTQTPKHLITATGQRVTLRCSPRSGDLSVYWYQQSLDQGLQFLIQYYNGEERAKGNILERFSAQQFPDLHSELNLSSLELGDSALYFCASSVARDTYGYTFGSGTRLTVV.

The gene calls are TRBV12-3 or TRBV12-4 and TRBJ2-1; tentative D call: TRBD1 (5 bases). Trimming removed 5 bases at V and 12 bases at J, with 11 bases between. The CDR3 length is 11 residues. The CDR3 bases are TGTGCCAGCAGTCACAACAGGTTGCAGTTCTTC. Protein sequence: CASSHNRLQFF.

The chain couples TRBV5-1 to TRBJ1-2; no firm D call. This CDR3 spans 13 amino acids. V was clipped by 8 bases and J by 4 bases, with 15 bases between them. Germline lookup yields CDR1 SGHRS and CDR2 YFSETQ. Here the CDR3 reads CASAEEPSYGYTF. In DNA form, the CDR3 reads TGCGCCAGTGCCGAGGAACCCAGCTATGGCTACACCTTC.

The V call is TRBV2, the J call TRBJ2-2; weak D call: TRBD1 (6 bases). The germline CDR1 and CDR2 sequences are SNHLY and FYNNEI. V was shortened by 6 bases and J by 3 bases, with 14 bases between the two germline ends. The CDR3 runs 15 residues. CDR3 amino acids: CASSLGQLYTGELFF. The DNA for the CDR3 is TGTGCCAGCAGCCTCGGACAGCTTTACACCGGGGAGCTGTTTTTT. Filled out from reference TRBV2 and TRBJ2-2, the complete variable domain reads EPEVTQTPSHQVTQMGQEVILRCVPISNHLYFYWYRQILGQKVEFLVSFYNNEISEKSEIFDDQFSVERPDGSNFTLKIRSTKLEDSAMYFCASSLGQLYTGELFFGEGSRLTVL.

This chain links TRBV27 with TRBJ2-7, with D maybe TRBD1 (6 bases). The CDR3 sequence is 13 residues long. CDR1 is MNHEY, CDR2 SMNVEV, per germline (reference sequence). V gave up 3 bases and J gave up 2 bases, with 8 bases separating them. The CDR3 protein is CASSLPGAYEQYF. The CDR3 region has the DNA TGTGCCAGCAGTTTGCCAGGGGCCTACGAGCAGTACTTC.

The chain couples TRBV4-1 to TRBJ2-2; possibly TRBD1 for D (6 bases). CDR1 and CDR2 (germline): MGHRA, YSYEKL. Trimming removed 1 base from V and 3 bases from J, with 21 bases in between. This CDR3 has 19 residues. The CDR3 region has the DNA TGCGCCAGCAGCCAAGGACCGGTTGCGGCAGGGGTATACACCGGGGAGCTGTTTTTT. Amino acids: CASSQGPVAAGVYTGELFF.

J is TRBJ2-2 and V is TRBV10-3; D is possibly TRBD1 (6 bases). Deletions cut 6 bases from V and 2 bases from J, with 19 bases between. Germline V CDR1 and CDR2: ENHRY, SYGVKD. The CDR3 totals 17 residues. This CDR3 is CAIRTERGGENTGELFF. The CDR3 DNA reads as TGTGCCATCAGAACCGAGCGAGGGGGAGAAAACACCGGGGAGCTGTTTTTT.

The chain is built from TRBV2 and TRBJ1-5; D call uncertain. The germline CDR1 and CDR2 sequences are SNHLY and FYNNEI. Trimming shortened V by 4 bases and J by 1 base, and 11 bases separated the two germline ends. CDR3 length: 15 residues. The CDR3 nucleotides are TGTGCCAGCAGTGGGTTTGACGGGAGCAATCAGCCCCAGCATTTT. This encodes CASSGFDGSNQPQHF.

The J gene is TRBJ1-1, the V gene TRBV28; 9 bases map to TRBD1. Germline trimming cut 5 bases from V and 5 bases from J; bases unmatched to any gene: 15. Germline V gene sequence: CDR1 MDHEN, CDR2 SYDVKM. There are 17 residues in the CDR3. The CDR3, as DNA: TGTGCCAGCAGTCTCACCTCTCGGGACAGGGTGGAGACTGAAGCTTTCTTT. Its translation is CASSLTSRDRVETEAFF.

The chain employs TRBV7-3 and TRBJ1-2, with D perhaps TRBD1 (5 bases). Per the germline V gene, CDR1 is SGHTA and CDR2 is FQGTGA. The CDR3 is 13 residues long. The V and J ends lost 1 base and 14 bases respectively, with 17 bases between them. The CDR3 loop reads CASSLIYGQGQTF. CDR3 coding DNA: TGTGCCAGCAGCTTAATTTATGGGCAGGGCCAAACCTTC.

The V call is TRBV30, the J call TRBJ2-1; possibly TRBD1 for D (6 bases). Trimming stripped 0 bases from V and 4 bases from J, with 13 bases between. The CDR3 contains 15 residues. Germline V gene sequence: CDR1 GTSNPN, CDR2 SVGIG (reference sequence). The CDR3 DNA reads TGTGCCTGGAGTGTGCCGGGGACAAGTTACAATGAGCAGTTCTTC. The encoded protein is CAWSVPGTSYNEQFF.

CDR3 amino acids: CASSLEEVRGYTF. The CDR3 DNA is TGTGCCAGCAGCTTAGAAGAGGTGCGGGGCTACACCTTC. The chain employs TRBV7-2 and TRBJ1-2, with D unclear. With 1 base removed from V and 8 bases from J, the gap between germline ends came to 11 bases. In germline, CDR1 is SGHTA, CDR2 FQGNSA. The CDR3 covers 13 residues.

The chain links TRBV7-3 to TRBJ2-3; D is unresolved. The CDR3 covers 15 residues. The germline CDR1 and CDR2 sequences are SGHTA and FQGTGA. Between the trimmed V and J ends, which lost 4 bases and 1 base, there was a span of 12 bases. The CDR3 DNA reads as TGTGCCAGCAGCTGGGTAGGGCAAGGCACAGATACGCAGTATTTT. As protein: CASSWVGQGTDTQYF.

The rearrangement uses TRBV7-2 and TRBJ2-3; TRBD2 aligns across 9 bases. Germline CDR1 is SGHTA and CDR2 is FQGNSA. Losses at the gene ends were 1 base for V and 4 bases for J; bases not matched to a gene: 9. CDR3 length equals 17 residues. Here the CDR3 DNA reads TGTGCCAGCAGCTTAGTCGGAGGCGGGGGGGCTGCAGATACGCAGTATTTT. Residues: CASSLVGGGGAADTQYF.

The chain links TRBV30 to TRBJ2-7; D gene unclear. The CDR3 contains 13 residues. V lost 2 bases and J 1 base, leaving 9 bases between the germline ends. Germline V CDR1 and CDR2: GTSNPN, SVGIG (reference sequence). The CDR3, as DNA: TGTGCCTGGAGTTCTGGGGAATCCTACGAGCAGTACTTC. It codes for CAWSSGESYEQYF.

This clone was detected a few times. The chain couples TRBV11-1 to TRBJ1-1, with TRBD1 as a possible D gene (6 bases). Germline values: CDR1 SGHAT, CDR2 FQDESV (reference sequence). This CDR3 comprises 16 residues. The ends were cut back, 0 bases at V and 0 bases at J, with 11 bases in the middle. The CDR3 bases are TGTGCCAGCAGCTTAGCCAGGGGAGAGTTGAACACTGAAGCTTTCTTT. It is translated as CASSLARGELNTEAFF.